These 20 T cell receptor beta chains originate from one sample sequenced in a study of tumor-infiltrating lymphocytes in primary liver carcinoma (dated 2017 in TCRdb). Without any cell sorting, total RNA and DNA were co-extracted from about 20-30 mg of bulk tissue using the AllPrep DNA/RNA mini kit. The sample was run on an Illumina HiSeq 2500. Starting from roughly 540 ng total RNA, TCRbeta-specific cDNA was produced by reverse transcription with a constant-region primer and ProtoScript II reverse transcriptase. The TCRbeta libraries were prepared through three rounds of nested multiplex PCR following a slightly modified ARM-PCR procedure. The first two PCR rounds used multiplex TRBV1-TRBV30 forward primers with a Cbeta reverse primer, each for approximately 11 cycles. Using fastp trimming at Q25 and MiXCR clonotype assembly, TCRdb reanalyzed the public sequencing data and kept in-frame beta chains. Entries are consolidated by CDR3 protein sequence, retaining the most common genes and DNA. The sample table contains roughly 32,000 distinct CDR3 sequences; only one count was recorded for roughly 78% of them. Under 35% of the sample is taken by the ten largest.

The sequenced sample consisted of liver tumor tissue from sampling region 3. The sample's cell subset or site label, decoded: tumor region T3, left-lateral pole. Receptors were obtained from a woman younger than 45 with primary liver carcinoma and hepatitis B virus infection.

A remark on this clonotype: No conserved phenylalanine or tryptophan is present at the end of the CDR3, so a read error is the likely explanation. The CDR3 region is CANSETFPGGAANTGELFL. In DNA, the CDR3 is TGTGCCAACAGTGAAACCTTTCCCGGGGGCGCCGCGAACACCGGGGAGCTGTTTCTT. The chain carries TRBV6-1 and TRBJ2-2; tentatively, D is TRBD1 or TRBD2 (6 bases each). The CDR3 covers 19 residues. Germline CDR1 is MNHNS and CDR2 is SASEGT.

The V call is TRBV6-1, the J call TRBJ2-7, with TRBD1 identical over 9 bases. J lost 3 bases, V lost 4 bases, and 10 bases had no gene match. CDR1 is MNHNS, CDR2 SASEGT, per germline. This CDR3 has 16 residues. CDR3 sequence (DNA): TGTGCCAGCAGTGGGGGTCTCGGACAGGGGATCTACGAGCAGTACTTC. It translates to CASSGGLGQGIYEQYF.

The chain links TRBV28 to TRBJ2-5, with a weak D call TRBD2 (6 bases). The CDR3 extends over 15 amino acids. CDR1 and CDR2 from the germline V gene are MDHEN and SYDVKM. Trimming stripped 8 bases from V and 4 bases from J, with 20 bases between. DNA of the CDR3: TGTGCCAGCTGTTCGCTGATTAGCGGAGGAGAGACCCAGTACTTC. Protein: CASCSLISGGETQYF.

As regards this clonotype: A much more abundant neighbour one base away suggests this may be a read error. The chain has TRBV11-3 and TRBJ2-7, with 9 bases matching TRBD1. V was pared by 0 bases and J by 6 bases, with 9 bases of the junction left unmatched. Per germline, CDR1 SGHNT and CDR2 YENEEA. The CDR3 runs 16 residues. The DNA for the CDR3 is TGTGCCAGCAGCTTAGAGCTGACAGGGGGTAACTGCGAGCAGTACTTC. Translating gives CASSLELTGGNCEQYF.

Details on this clonotype: Likely a read error: the CDR3 ends without its conserved phenylalanine or tryptophan. The V call is TRBV11-2, the J call TRBJ1-1; D is possibly TRBD1 (5 bases). Germline V gene sequence: CDR1 SGHAT, CDR2 FQNNGV. V gave up 8 bases and J gave up 6 bases, with 13 bases separating them. The CDR3 has 12 amino acids. The CDR3 DNA sequence: TGTGCCAGCGACTCTAAACAGGCTGAAGCTTTCTGT. As protein: CASDSKQAEAFC.

This rearrangement joins TRBV6-1 to TRBJ1-2; D is unclear. CDR1 and CDR2 (germline): MNHNS, SASEGT. V shed 3 bases and J shed 0 bases, with 20 bases lying between them. This CDR3 contains 18 residues. The chain's CDR3 is CASSDRFLVLGSNYGYTF. The CDR3 nucleotides are TGTGCCAGCAGTGACCGGTTCCTGGTCCTTGGGTCTAACTATGGCTACACCTTC.

The gene calls are TRBV10-3 and TRBJ1-1; D gene uncertain. Trimming shortened V by 5 bases and J by 0 bases, and 13 bases separated the two germline ends. CDR1 is ENHRY and CDR2 is SYGVKD in the germline V gene. The CDR3 runs 15 residues. The CDR3 spells CAISTETTMNTEAFF. The CDR3 region has the DNA TGTGCCATCAGTACAGAGACAACCATGAACACTGAAGCTTTCTTT.

In regard to this clonotype: The CDR3 end shows no conserved phenylalanine or tryptophan, and so a read error is likely. V gene TRBV11-2 combines with J gene TRBJ1-4; no definite D call. CDR1 and CDR2 from the germline V gene are SGHAT and FQNNGV. The V gene lost 7 bases and the J gene lost 10 bases, with 13 bases spanning the gap. The CDR3 is made up of 12 amino acids. Here the CDR3 reads CASNPWEGKLFV. The CDR3 DNA sequence: TGTGCCAGCAACCCCTGGGAGGGAAAACTGTTTGTT.

The V gene is TRBV11-2, the J gene TRBJ1-2; D uncertain. The CDR3 runs to 14 residues. The V gene's germline CDR1 is SGHAT and CDR2 FQNNGV. CDR3 in DNA: TGTACTAGCAGCTTAACATTCGTGTTTGGCGGCTACACCTTC. Translating gives CTSSLTFVFGGYTF. The full variable domain, rest sourced from reference TRBV11-2 and TRBJ1-2, is EAGVAQSPRYKIIEKRQSVAFWCNPISGHATLYWYQQILGQGPKLLIQFQNNGVVDDSQLPKDRFSAERLKGVDSTLKIQPAKLEDSAVYLCTSSLTFVFGGYTFGSGTRLTVV.

The chain has TRBV11-2 and TRBJ1-2; D gene ambiguous. Germline values: CDR1 SGHAT, CDR2 FQNNGV. Deletions cut 11 bases from V and 8 bases from J, with 24 bases between. This CDR3 spans 14 amino acids. The CDR3 loop reads CAGSLTFVFGGYTF. CDR3 nucleotides: TGTGCCGGTAGCTTAACATTCGTCTTTGGCGGCTACACCTTC.

Of note for this clonotype: A read error may produce the germline difference seen at one junction end. The chain combines TRBV6-5 with TRBJ2-2; TRBD1 agrees at 7 bases. The germline gives CDR1 MNHEY, CDR2 SVGAGI. The CDR3 has 15 amino acids. CDR3 region: CASSTQTGFTGELYF. In nucleotides, the CDR3 is TGTGCCAGCAGTACGCAGACAGGGTTCACCGGGGAGCTGTATTTT.

This clonotype was counted a single time. The junction shows a germline mismatch at one end, possibly a read error. The chain couples TRBV28 to TRBJ2-2; 7 bases are shared with TRBD2. From germline, CDR1 is MDHEN and CDR2 SYDVKM. CDR3 size: 13 residues. The chain's CDR3 is CASSLCGSGELYF. The CDR3 DNA follows: TGTGCCAGCAGTCTGTGCGGGAGCGGGGAGCTGTATTTT.

This clonotype was detected a few times. This could be a read error, since a much larger clone is one nucleotide away. The V call is TRBV11-2, the J call TRBJ2-1; tentatively, D is TRBD2 (5 bases). The closer fit of TRBJ2-7 to the DNA end suggests the J call may be wrong. CDR1 and CDR2 (germline): SGHAT, FQNNGV. The CDR3 length is 14 residues. The CDR3 protein is CASSPDSGYREQYF. The CDR3 DNA reads as TGTGCCAGCAGTCCGGACTCGGGGTATAGGGAGCAGTACTTC.

The gene calls are TRBV11-2 and TRBJ1-2, with D possibly TRBD1 on 5 matching bases. V was clipped by 1 base and J by 10 bases, with 13 bases between them. Per the germline V gene, CDR1 is SGHAT and CDR2 is FQNNGV. The CDR3 is 13 residues long. CDR3 nucleotide sequence: TGTGCCAGCAGCTTAGGGCCAGGGCTTGACTACACCTTC. Protein sequence: CASSLGPGLDYTF.

This clonotype has a count of ten or more. Germline is not matched at one junction end, which may reflect a read error. The chain recombines TRBV11-2 with TRBJ2-5, with TRBD1 as a possible D gene (5 bases). Germline V lookup: CDR1 SGHAT, CDR2 FQNNGV. This CDR3 comprises 14 residues. This CDR3 is CASRRDRNQETRYF. In DNA, the CDR3 is TGTGCCAGCAGACGTGACAGAAACCAAGAGACCCGGTACTTC.

The chain has TRBV7-9 and TRBJ1-4; D gene uncertain. Trimming removed 9 bases at V and 0 bases at J, with 17 bases between. Germline V lookup: CDR1 SEHNR, CDR2 FQNEAQ (reference sequence). The CDR3 totals 16 residues. This chain's CDR3 is CARTLGRSATNEKLFF. The CDR3 nucleotides read TGTGCCAGAACCTTAGGCAGGTCTGCAACTAATGAAAAACTGTTTTTT.

This clonotype was counted many times. The CDR3 coding sequence is TGTGCCAGCAGCTTCCTAGCGGAGCAGTTCTTC. Protein product: CASSFLAEQFF. The gene calls are TRBV7-9 and TRBJ2-1; D is possibly TRBD2 (6 bases). Germline-derived CDR1 and CDR2 are SEHNR and FQNEAQ (reference sequence). This CDR3 spans 11 amino acids. V was shortened by 3 bases and J by 10 bases, with 7 bases between the two germline ends. The full variable domain, rest sourced from reference TRBV7-9 and TRBJ2-1, is DTGVSQNPRHKITKRGQNVTFRCDPISEHNRLYWYRQTLGQGPEFLTYFQNEAQLEKSRLLSDRFSAERPKGSFSTLEIQRTEQGDSAMYLCASSFLAEQFFGPGTRLTVL.

About this clonotype: Just one base apart from a much larger clone, this may be a read error. The chain joins TRBV18 to TRBJ2-7; tentatively, D is TRBD2 (5 bases). The ends were cut back, 0 bases at V and 3 bases at J, with 12 bases in the middle. CDR3 length equals 15 residues. Germline CDR1 and CDR2: KGHSH and LQKENI. The CDR3 DNA reads as TGTGCCAGCTCACCACCGGGGAGCAAATACTACGAGCAGTACTTC. Translation gives CASSPPGSKYYEQYF.

As regards this clonotype: One junction end disagrees with the germline gene, perhaps due to a read error. The chain links TRBV4-1 to TRBJ2-3; unclear D gene. The CDR3 runs to 18 residues. Germline V lookup: CDR1 MGHRA, CDR2 YSYEKL. CDR3 in DNA: TGTGCCAGCAGCCAACAAGGCATGGTAACTGAAGACTCGGATACGCAGTATTTT. This translates into CASSQQGMVTEDSDTQYF.

A word on this clonotype: At one end, the junction sequence differs from germline, possibly due to a read error. The rearrangement links TRBV10-3 to TRBJ1-1; D possibly corresponds to TRBD1 (6 bases). The CDR3 runs 15 residues. Per germline, CDR1 ENHRY and CDR2 SYGVKD. As DNA, the CDR3 is TGTGCCATCAGTACCGGGACAACGCTGGACACTCAAGCTTTCTTT. As protein: CAISTGTTLDTQAFF.